A selection of T cell receptor beta chains follows, all from one sample in a study of blood T cell repertoires in COVID-19. The table came from immunoSEQ multiplex PCR; TCRdb's copy has only in-frame clones and leaves some out. The sample contains fewer than 150,000 clones, over 70% of which appear only once. Input material: peripheral blood. These receptors were collected from a man aged 45-65 years with acute or convalescent COVID-19. Both conserved end residues are part of each CDR3. The order of the fields is clone size, D gene, V gene, J gene, CDR3 DNA, CDR3 protein. The D gene is left open where the match is weak. For some rows the clone size is stated as once, few or many, or as a class when expanded; others skip it.

.	.	TRBV5-1	TRBJ2-3	TGCGCCAGCAGCTTTTGGACATCGGGCACAGATACGCAGTATTTT	CASSFWTSGTDTQYF
many	.	TRBV7-9	TRBJ1-4	TGTGCCAGCAGCTTAGGGGCAGGTAGAGAGGAAAAACTGTTTTTT	CASSLGAGREEKLFF
.	TRBD1	TRBV28	TRBJ2-1	TGTGCCAGCACAAGAGGACAGGGGTCCTACAATGAGCAGTTCTTC	CASTRGQGSYNEQFF
.	TRBD1	TRBV19	TRBJ1-5	TGTGCCAGTAGTATTACAGGGGACAATCAGCCCCAGCATTTT	CASSITGDNQPQHF
.	TRBD1	TRBV28	TRBJ1-3	TGTGCCAGCAGTTTGATTAGGACAGGGGTAGTCGGAAACACCATATATTTT	CASSLIRTGVVGNTIYF
.	TRBD1	TRBV28	TRBJ2-1	TGTGCCAGCAGCTCCGGAAGGGACAGGCCCTACAATGAGCAGTTCTTC	CASSSGRDRPYNEQFF
.	.	TRBV15	TRBJ2-3	TGTGCCACCAGCAGAGGACTTGAGGAAGCGCAGTATTTT	CATSRGLEEAQYF
.	TRBD1	TRBV13	TRBJ2-3	TGTGCCAGCAGCTTTGGGACAGACACAGATACGCAGTATTTT	CASSFGTDTDTQYF
.	.	TRBV5-1	TRBJ1-4	TGCGCCAGCAGTACGGTGCCAACTAATGAAAAACTGTTTTTT	CASSTVPTNEKLFF
.	TRBD1	TRBV7-2	TRBJ1-2	TGTGCCAGCAGCTTAGGGTTGGCAGGGGGCGCGGGCGGCTACACCTTC	CASSLGLAGGAGGYTF
.	TRBD1	TRBV27	TRBJ1-4	TGTGCCAGCAGTACCCGGACAGGGGCGAGGGAAAAACTGTTTTTT	CASSTRTGAREKLFF
few	.	TRBV14	TRBJ1-4	TGTGCCAGCAGCCAAGGGCAGGGGAGCAATGAAAAACTGTTTTTT	CASSQGQGSNEKLFF
.	.	TRBV4-1	TRBJ1-2	TGCGCCAGCAGCCAAGATTTCCCAGATGGCTACACCTTC	CASSQDFPDGYTF
once	TRBD2	TRBV20-1	TRBJ2-5	TGCAGTGCCCTAGCGGATGAGACCCAGTACTTC	CSALADETQYF
.	TRBD1	TRBV5-1	TRBJ2-3	TGCGCCAGCAGCCCTACTTTATCGGGGGACAGGGGGAATACGCAGTATTTT	CASSPTLSGDRGNTQYF
.	.	TRBV6-5	TRBJ1-6	TGTGCCAGCAGCCCGTGGGGGGACTATAATTCACCCCTCCACTTT	CASSPWGDYNSPLHF
.	TRBD1	TRBV5-1	TRBJ1-1	TGCGCCAGCAGCTTACAATACAGGGGTGAAGCTTTCTTT	CASSLQYRGEAFF
.	TRBD1	TRBV15	TRBJ1-2	TGTGCCACCAGCAGCGGAGACAGGGGGCTAGGCTACACCTTC	CATSSGDRGLGYTF
.	TRBD1	TRBV9	TRBJ2-3	TGTGCCAGCAGGTATGGGGACAGTAGCACAGATACGCAGTATTTT	CASRYGDSSTDTQYF
once	TRBD2	TRBV5-5	TRBJ2-6	TGTGCCAGCAGCCCCGCGGGGGCTGGGGCCAACGTCCTGACTTTC	CASSPAGAGANVLTF
.	TRBD1	TRBV6-4	TRBJ2-3	TGTGCCAGTGGGGAAAGTAGGGACAGGGGCACAGATACGCAGTATTTT	CASGESRDRGTDTQYF
.	TRBD1	TRBV19	TRBJ1-2	TGTGCCAGTAGCCCGGGACAGGTCTATGGCTACACCTTC	CASSPGQVYGYTF
.	TRBD2	TRBV18	TRBJ2-3	TGTGCCAGCTCACCTGGGCTAGCGGGGCCAGCAGATACGCAGTATTTT	CASSPGLAGPADTQYF
once	TRBD1	TRBV5-1	TRBJ2-5	TGCGCCAGCAGCCTGTTGGGACAGCTACAAGAGACCCAGTACTTC	CASSLLGQLQETQYF
.	TRBD1	TRBV6-5	TRBJ1-6	TGTGCCAGCAGGGGGACAGACTATAATTCACCCCTCCACTTT	CASRGTDYNSPLHF
.	.	TRBV5-6	TRBJ1-1	TGTGCCAGCAGCGGTCCCGGGACAAGAAACACTGAAGCTTTCTTT	CASSGPGTRNTEAFF
.	TRBD1	TRBV28	TRBJ1-4	TGTGCCACCAGGGGGCCTGAAAAACTGTTTTTT	CATRGPEKLFF
.	TRBD1	TRBV19	TRBJ1-2	TGTGCCAGTAGTACTCAACAGGGGGCAGGCTATGGCTACACCTTC	CASSTQQGAGYGYTF
.	TRBD1	TRBV2	TRBJ1-4	TGTGCCAGCAGTTCTCAGACAGGGATGAATGAAAAACTGTTTTTT	CASSSQTGMNEKLFF
.	TRBD1	TRBV19	TRBJ2-3	TGTGCCAGTAGTATAGGGGGACAGCTCACAGATACGCAGTATTTT	CASSIGGQLTDTQYF
few	TRBD1	TRBV6-5	TRBJ1-2	TGTGCCAGCAGTTACGCTTCCCGACAGGGCTATGGCTACACCTTC	CASSYASRQGYGYTF
.	.	TRBV7-9	TRBJ2-5	TGTGCCAGCAGCCTCGCCAGGGAGACCCAGTACTTC	CASSLARETQYF
.	TRBD1	TRBV7-8	TRBJ1-5	TGTGCCAGCAGCTCCCAAACCGGACAGGGGGCTCAGCCCCAGCATTTT	CASSSQTGQGAQPQHF
.	TRBD1	TRBV4-1	TRBJ2-7	TGCGCCAGCAGCCAAGCGCCCGGGACAGGGGGCGAGCAGTACTTC	CASSQAPGTGGEQYF
.	.	TRBV4-1	TRBJ2-1	TGCGCCAGCAGCCAGGACCTTTGGGGGGATGAGCAGTTCTTC	CASSQDLWGDEQFF
few	TRBD1	TRBV5-1	TRBJ1-1	TGCGCCAGCAGCTTACGATCCGGGACAGAGTTTTCGAACACTGAAGCTTTCTTT	CASSLRSGTEFSNTEAFF
.	TRBD1	TRBV5-1	TRBJ2-3	TGCGCCAGCAGCTTGGAACAGGGGGCATGGGATACGCAGTATTTT	CASSLEQGAWDTQYF
.	.	TRBV3-1/TRBV3-2	TRBJ1-4	TGTGCCAGCAGCCGGACCGGGGACTTCGGTAATGAAAAACTGTTTTTT	CASSRTGDFGNEKLFF
.	.	TRBV19	TRBJ1-5	TGTGCCAGTAGTAACATTAATCAGCCCCAGCATTTT	CASSNINQPQHF
few	.	TRBV6-5	TRBJ1-4	TGTGCCAGCACCTTGTCCTTAGCGGGGGAAAAACTGTTTTTT	CASTLSLAGEKLFF
.	TRBD1	TRBV15	TRBJ1-2	TGTGCCACCAGCAGAGATCTTAGGACAGGTTCTACCTTC	CATSRDLRTGSTF
.	.	TRBV5-1	TRBJ1-2	TGCGCCAGCAGCCTGGAACCCGGGAGTAACTATGGCTACACCTTC	CASSLEPGSNYGYTF
.	TRBD1	TRBV6-1	TRBJ1-6	TGTGCCAGCAGTGTGACAGGGACTCGGTCCTATAATTCACCCCTCCACTTT	CASSVTGTRSYNSPLHF
.	.	TRBV6-5	TRBJ2-7	TGTGCCAGCAGTTCAGACAGTAACTACGAGCAGTACTTC	CASSSDSNYEQYF
.	.	TRBV6-5	TRBJ2-3	TGTGCCAGCCTGTACCGAACTTCGGTAGATACGCAGTATTTT	CASLYRTSVDTQYF
.	TRBD2	TRBV29-1	TRBJ2-7	TGCAGCGTCTCTAGCGGGGAGCCCTACGAGCAGTACTTC	CSVSSGEPYEQYF
.	.	TRBV5-5	TRBJ1-3	TGTGCCAGCAGCCAGCGGGACACGAGCTCTGGAAACACCATATATTTT	CASSQRDTSSGNTIYF
.	TRBD1	TRBV27	TRBJ1-6	TGTGCCAGCAGGCTAGACAGGGGTCCGTCACCCCTCCACTTT	CASRLDRGPSPLHF
.	TRBD1	TRBV2	TRBJ1-2	TGTGCCAGCACGGGACAGGGAGTAGGCGGCTACACCTTC	CASTGQGVGGYTF
.	TRBD1	TRBV4-2	TRBJ1-2	TGTGCCAGCAGCCAAGAAAACAGGGGAGCCTATGGCTACACCTTC	CASSQENRGAYGYTF
.	.	TRBV2	TRBJ2-1	TGTGCCAGCAAGGATTGGAGCTCCTACAATGAGCAGTTCTTC	CASKDWSSYNEQFF
.	.	TRBV19	TRBJ1-1	TGTGCCAGTAGTATAATCCCGGGTCGGGGAGGTGAAGCTTTCTTT	CASSIIPGRGGEAFF
once	TRBD1	TRBV2	TRBJ2-1	TGTGCCAGCAACGGACAGGGAAGTTACAATGAGCAGTTCTTC	CASNGQGSYNEQFF